These 4 T cell receptor beta chains share one sample of origin, sequenced in a study of blood T cell repertoires in COVID-19. TCRdb's table, derived via immunoSEQ multiplex PCR, lists solely in-frame clones and lacks some. The sample includes 95,000 to 150,000 clones, about 85% of them seen just once. Sequenced input: peripheral blood. These receptors originate from a man older than 75 with active or convalescent COVID-19.

The genes are TRBV6-2 or TRBV6-3 and TRBJ2-2, with D unclear. Trimming cost V 2 bases and J 4 bases, with 17 bases left between them. Germline V gene lookup returns CDR1 MNHEY and CDR2 SVGEGT. The CDR3 contains 17 residues. Written as DNA, the CDR3 is TGTGCCAGCAGTTACGCAGGCCGTAGATTCCGCACCGGGGAGCTGTTTTTT. Translation: CASSYAGRRFRTGELFF.

The V call is TRBV11-2, the J call TRBJ2-1; TRBD2 agrees at 10 bases. V dropped 8 bases and J dropped 6; count of bases not matched to a gene: 13. The CDR3 loop spans 16 amino acids. CDR1 is SGHAT, CDR2 FQNNGV, per germline. The CDR3 coding sequence is TGTGCCAGCTGTCCCGGTGGGCTAGCGGGGGCCAATGAGCAGTTCTTC. Encoded protein: CASCPGGLAGANEQFF.

V gene TRBV7-3 combines with J gene TRBJ2-7; no reliable D call. Germline V gene lookup returns CDR1 SGHTA and CDR2 FQGTGA. V lost 1 base to trimming and J lost 0 bases, with 7 bases between them. CDR3 length: 14 residues. The CDR3 sequence is CASSLSGLSYEQYF. The CDR3 DNA is TGTGCCAGCAGCTTAAGCGGCCTCTCCTACGAGCAGTACTTC.

The chain uses TRBV18 and TRBJ2-1, with D perhaps TRBD1 (5 bases). CDR1 and CDR2 (germline): KGHSH, LQKENI. This CDR3 contains 16 residues. V lost 5 bases and J lost 0, with 14 bases in between. CDR3 amino acids: CASSLDTLSSYNEQFF. CDR3 DNA: TGTGCCAGCTCATTGGACACCCTGAGCTCCTACAATGAGCAGTTCTTC. The whole variable domain, remainder taken from reference TRBV18 and TRBJ2-1, is NAGVMQNPRHLVRRRGQEARLRCSPMKGHSHVYWYRQLPEEGLKFMVYLQKENIIDESGMPKERFSAEFPKEGPSILRIQQVVRGDSAAYFCASSLDTLSSYNEQFFGPGTRLTVL.